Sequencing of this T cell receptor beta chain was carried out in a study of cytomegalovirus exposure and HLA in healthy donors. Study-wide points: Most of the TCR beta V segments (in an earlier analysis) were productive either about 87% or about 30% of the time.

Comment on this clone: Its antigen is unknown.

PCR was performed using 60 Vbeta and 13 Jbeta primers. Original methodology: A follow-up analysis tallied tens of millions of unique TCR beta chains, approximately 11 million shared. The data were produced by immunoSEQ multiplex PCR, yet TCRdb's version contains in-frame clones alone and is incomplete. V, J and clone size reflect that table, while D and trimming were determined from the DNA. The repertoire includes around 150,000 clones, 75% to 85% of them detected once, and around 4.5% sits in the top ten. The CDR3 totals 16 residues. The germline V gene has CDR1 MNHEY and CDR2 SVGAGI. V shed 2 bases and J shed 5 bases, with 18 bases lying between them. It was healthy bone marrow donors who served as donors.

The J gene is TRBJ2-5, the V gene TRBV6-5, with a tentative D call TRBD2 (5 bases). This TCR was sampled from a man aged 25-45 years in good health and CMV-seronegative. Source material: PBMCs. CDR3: CASSYISGSRWETQYF. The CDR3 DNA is TGTGCCAGCAGTTACATCTCGGGGTCTCGATGGGAGACCCAGTACTTC.